This TCR beta chain was sequenced for a study of cytomegalovirus exposure and HLA in healthy donors. Study-level background: There were around 100 million unique TCR beta sequences, drawn from about 179 million T cells, in an earlier analysis.

Concerning this clone itself: The antigen is unknown.

The germline CDR1 and CDR2 sequences are SGHRS and YFSETQ. The length of the CDR3 is 12 residues. At the time of sampling, donors were nominally healthy, though unrecorded immune exposures were likely. The study's findings and limits: Later findings reportedly placed an Asian-associated ancestry cluster below the approximately 670-donor mean for N-insertions. Excluded were some V segments that proved indistinguishable, including TRBV6-2 and TRBV6-3.

Primers included in the PCR were 60 Vbeta and 13 Jbeta primers. The table came from immunoSEQ multiplex PCR; TCRdb's copy has only in-frame clones and leaves some out. The data contain about 190,000 clones, approximately 88% of them singletons. The sequenced sample was PBMCs. This receptor was identified in a woman in her forties or fifties in good health and CMV-seropositive. The chain is built from TRBV5-1 and TRBJ2-5; D possibly corresponds to TRBD1 (6 bases). The end of the DNA aligns better with TRBJ2-7, so the J call may be wrong. The CDR3 DNA reads as TGCGCCAGCTCGACAGGAAATAACGAGCAGTACTTC. Translating it yields CASSTGNNEQYF.